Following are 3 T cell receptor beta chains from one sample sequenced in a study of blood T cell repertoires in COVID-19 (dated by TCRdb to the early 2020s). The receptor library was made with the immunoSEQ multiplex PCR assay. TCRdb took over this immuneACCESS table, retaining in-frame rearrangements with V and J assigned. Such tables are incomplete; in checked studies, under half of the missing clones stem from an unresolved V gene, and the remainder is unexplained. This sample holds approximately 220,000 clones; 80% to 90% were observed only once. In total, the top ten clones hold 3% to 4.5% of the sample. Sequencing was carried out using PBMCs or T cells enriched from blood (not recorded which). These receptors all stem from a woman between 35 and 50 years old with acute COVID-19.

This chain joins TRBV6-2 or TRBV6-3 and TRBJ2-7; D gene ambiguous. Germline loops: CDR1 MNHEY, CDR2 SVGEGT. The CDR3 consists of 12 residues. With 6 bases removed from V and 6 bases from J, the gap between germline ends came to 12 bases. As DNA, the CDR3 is TGTGCCAGCAGCACTACTTCCCTCGAGCAGTACTTC. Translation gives CASSTTSLEQYF.

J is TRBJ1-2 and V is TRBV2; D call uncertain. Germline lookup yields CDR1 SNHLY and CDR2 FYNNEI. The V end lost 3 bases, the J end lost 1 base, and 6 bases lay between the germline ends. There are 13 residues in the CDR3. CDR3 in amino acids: CASSEEGNYGYTF. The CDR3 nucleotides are TGTGCCAGCAGTGAGGAGGGTAACTATGGCTACACCTTC.

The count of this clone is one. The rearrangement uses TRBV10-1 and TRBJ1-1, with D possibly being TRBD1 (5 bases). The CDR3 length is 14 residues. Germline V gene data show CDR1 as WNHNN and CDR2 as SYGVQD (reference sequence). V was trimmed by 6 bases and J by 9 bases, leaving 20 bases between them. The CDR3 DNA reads TGCGCCAGCAGGGACGTGACAGCCCATCGGAAAGCTTTCTTT. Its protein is CASRDVTAHRKAFF.